This entry describes one TCR beta chain. This sample stems from a study of blood T cell repertoires in COVID-19. In the study overall: The cDNA or gDNA used as material had been derived from T cells, B-cell-depleted T cells, or PBMCs.

Germline loops: CDR1 SNHLY, CDR2 FYNNEI. Trimming took off 5 bases at V and 8 bases at J, with 18 bases between the two ends. This CDR3 comprises 14 residues. Clones were sequenced by immunoSEQ multiplex PCR, and TCRdb holds only the in-frame ones, with some missing. The sample has approximately 80,000 clones, 70% to 90% seen once. V and J are TRBV2 and TRBJ2-5; D is perhaps TRBD2 (6 bases). This receptor was identified in a woman over 75 with acute or convalescent COVID-19. Sequencing was performed on peripheral blood. DNA for the CDR3: TGTGCCAGCAGTAAGGAGGGACCCAAGGGTACCCAGTACTTC. This sequence encodes CASSKEGPKGTQYF.